This T cell receptor beta chain was recorded in a study of blood T cell repertoires in COVID-19. Background on the study: T cells, B-cell-depleted T cells, or PBMCs provided the cDNA or gDNA that served as material.

Germline V gene lookup returns CDR1 SGHRS and CDR2 YFSETQ. The V gene end was trimmed by 7 bases and the J gene end by 7 bases; junction bases not matched to a gene: 12. There are 14 residues in the CDR3. In the original analysis: Reference gene primer amplification gave estimated nucleated cell counts. Only in-frame clones appear in the TCRdb table, and some are missing; sequencing was by immunoSEQ multiplex PCR. V and J calls and clone size follow that table, whereas D and trimming were derived from the DNA. Of roughly 130,000 clones listed, more than 75% are singletons. The chain links TRBV5-1 to TRBJ1-1; TRBD1 matches 8 bases. Sequencing input: peripheral blood. The TCR comes from a woman in her fifties or sixties with acute or convalescent COVID-19. CDR3 sequence reads: CASGGTGTEGEAFF. DNA for the CDR3: TGCGCCAGCGGGGGGACAGGAACTGAGGGTGAAGCTTTCTTT.